One and the same sample provided the 3 T cell receptor beta chains below, sequenced in a study of cytomegalovirus exposure and HLA in healthy donors. PCR used 60 Vbeta primers and 13 Jbeta primers. Assay: immunoSEQ multiplex PCR; the TCRdb copy retains only in-frame clones and omits some. In the table there are about 170,000 clones, approximately 80% of which are singletons. What was sequenced was PBMCs. These receptors came from a boy aged 2-9 years in good health and CMV-seronegative.

The V call is TRBV5-1, the J call TRBJ1-1; weak D call: TRBD1 (6 bases). CDR1 is SGHRS and CDR2 is YFSETQ in the germline V gene. The CDR3 runs 16 residues. Deletions cut 4 bases from V and 1 base from J, with 17 bases between. CDR3 DNA sequence: TGCGCCAGCAGCCCGGCAGGGGCAACGAAGAACACTGAAGCTTTCTTT. Translation gives CASSPAGATKNTEAFF.

CDR3 residues: CASSITGTNQPQHF. CDR3 DNA sequence: TGTGCCAGTAGTATAACCGGGACAAATCAGCCCCAGCATTTT. The gene calls are TRBV19 and TRBJ1-5; possibly TRBD1 for D (6 bases). Trimming left V 2 bases short and J 4 bases short, with 9 bases between. The germline CDR1 and CDR2 sequences are LNHDA and SQIVND (reference sequence). CDR3 length: 14 residues.

The V gene is TRBV19, the J gene TRBJ2-3, with TRBD2 matching over 10 bases. The CDR3 extends over 14 amino acids. Per the germline V gene, CDR1 is LNHDA and CDR2 is SQIVND (reference sequence). V lost 3 bases and J lost 7; bases outside the gene matches: 4. CDR3 amino acids: CASSILAGDNTQYF. CDR3 in DNA: TGTGCCAGTAGTATCCTAGCGGGGGATAATACGCAGTATTTT.